The TCR beta chain under discussion was sequenced for a study of T cell responses to AZD1222 COVID-19 vaccine. Study results and limitations: Repertoire sampling occurred only after the peak T cell response.

In the case of this clone: Antigen specificity is unknown.

Libraries were prepared by immunoSEQ multiplex PCR; TCRdb keeps only in-frame clonotypes and omits some of them. This repertoire includes under 150,000 clones. The germline CDR1 and CDR2 sequences are LNHDA and SQIVND (reference sequence). The CDR3 has 14 residues. The trim removed 11 bases at V and 5 bases at J, leaving 12 bases unmatched. Sequenced material: peripheral blood. The source of this sequence is an adult in good health. The chain links TRBV19 to TRBJ2-1; 7 positions agree with TRBD2. The CDR3 loop is CAVMPSGAHNEQFF. The CDR3 nucleotides read TGTGCCGTCATGCCTAGCGGAGCTCACAATGAGCAGTTCTTC. Using reference TRBV19 and TRBJ2-1 for the parts outside the CDR3, the full variable domain is DGGITQSPKYLFRKEGQNVTLSCEQNLNHDAMYWYRQDPGQGLRLIYYSQIVNDFQKGDIAEGYSVSREKKESFPLTVTSAQKNPTAFYLCAVMPSGAHNEQFFGPGTRLTVL.